Below, 32 T cell receptor beta chains from the same sample are listed, as sequenced in a study of blood T cell repertoires in COVID-19. Assay used: immunoSEQ multiplex PCR; TCRdb lists only in-frame clones, some missing. The data show around 150,000 clones, over 75% seen once. Sequencing was done on a sample of peripheral blood. The source of these receptors is a man in his 70s with acute or convalescent COVID-19.

The chain carries TRBV18 and TRBJ2-1, with D perhaps matching TRBD2 (5 bases). The germline V and J ends were trimmed by 8 bases and 10 bases, with 12 bases remaining between them. Germline V lookup: CDR1 KGHSH, CDR2 LQKENI. This CDR3 has 11 residues. CDR3 residues: CASRRGSEQFF. Written as DNA, the CDR3 is TGTGCCAGCCGTCGGGGATCCGAGCAGTTCTTC.

V usage is TRBV30 and J usage is TRBJ1-1; perhaps TRBD1 as D (5 bases). CDR3 size: 13 residues. Germline CDR1 GTSNPN, CDR2 SVGIG (reference sequence). V lost 4 bases to trimming and J lost 3 bases, with 12 bases between them. CDR3 DNA: TGTGCCTGGACAGGGACGGGAGACACTGAAGCTTTCTTT. It translates to CAWTGTGDTEAFF.

This clone was detected only once. The chain recombines TRBV5-3 with TRBJ2-3, with 7 nucleotides matching TRBD2. TRBV5-3 is an ORF, with its function uncertain. This CDR3 spans 16 amino acids. Losses at the gene ends were 0 bases for V and 0 bases for J; bases not matched to a gene: 4. CDR3: CARSLVYSGSTDTQYF. CDR3 in DNA: TGTGCCAGAAGCTTGGTCTATAGCGGGAGCACAGATACGCAGTATTTT.

This clone appeared a single time. The rearrangement joins TRBV5-5 to TRBJ1-3; the D is unclear. Germline V lookup: CDR1 SGHKS, CDR2 YYEKEE (reference sequence). The CDR3 has 13 residues. Between the trimmed V and J ends, which lost 3 bases and 4 bases, there was a span of 8 bases. CDR3 nucleotide sequence: TGTGCCAGCAGCTCCGGAGGGGGAAACACCATATATTTT. Protein: CASSSGGGNTIYF.

This chain connects TRBV18 to TRBJ2-2, with TRBD1 matching over 8 bases. This CDR3 region has 16 residues. The trim removed 4 bases at V and 2 bases at J, leaving 6 bases unmatched. Germline-derived CDR1 and CDR2 are KGHSH and LQKENI. The chain's CDR3 is CASSRAGTGNTGELFF. The CDR3 nucleotides are TGTGCCAGCTCACGAGCCGGGACAGGAAACACCGGGGAGCTGTTTTTT.

The chain links TRBV6-4 to TRBJ1-5; unclear D gene. CDR3 length: 14 residues. CDR1 and CDR2 (germline): MRHNA, SNTAGT. With 2 bases removed from V and 4 bases from J, the gap between germline ends came to 9 bases. As DNA, the CDR3 is TGTGCCAGCAGTGACGGTGGTAGAAATCAGCCCCAGCATTTT. It is translated as CASSDGGRNQPQHF.

The chain has TRBV6-1 and TRBJ2-5, with TRBD2 matching over 8 bases. The CDR3 length is 15 residues. Germline trimming cut 3 bases from V and 4 bases from J; bases unmatched to any gene: 7. The V gene's germline CDR1 is MNHNS and CDR2 SASEGT. CDR3 coding DNA: TGTGCCAGCAGTGAGAACCTGGGACTAGGAGAGACCCAGTACTTC. Protein: CASSENLGLGETQYF.

This chain uses TRBV3-1 (or the pseudogene TRBV3-2) with TRBJ1-2; D possibly corresponds to TRBD1 (6 bases). The CDR3 is made up of 14 amino acids. CDR1 is LGHDT and CDR2 is YNNKEL in the germline V gene (reference sequence). V was pared by 2 bases and J by 0 bases, with 7 bases between. CDR3 amino acids: CASSQQGTNYGYTF. The CDR3 DNA is TGTGCCAGCAGCCAACAGGGGACTAACTATGGCTACACCTTC.

The chain uses TRBV5-1 and TRBJ2-1, with a tentative D call TRBD1 (7 bases). The V gene's germline CDR1 is SGHRS and CDR2 YFSETQ. The CDR3 sequence is 16 residues long. V was cut by 4 bases and J by 9 bases, with 23 bases left in between. As DNA, the CDR3 is TGCGCCAGCAGCCCCCGGGTTCAGGGGGGATCGGGTGAGCAGTTCTTC. Its protein product is CASSPRVQGGSGEQFF.

The chain combines TRBV19 with TRBJ2-2, with a tentative D call TRBD2 (6 bases). The CDR3 length is 17 residues. The germline gives CDR1 LNHDA, CDR2 SQIVND (reference sequence). V gave up 5 bases and J gave up 3 bases, with 19 bases separating them. In nucleotides, the CDR3 is TGTGCCAGTAGTGGAGGGCTGAGCAGGGCTTACACCGGGGAGCTGTTTTTT. Encoded protein: CASSGGLSRAYTGELFF.

CDR3 in amino acids: CASSRTAQELFF. For the CDR3, the DNA is TGTGCCAGCAGCCGCACAGCCCAGGAACTGTTTTTT. The rearrangement uses TRBV7-8 and TRBJ1-4; D call uncertain. The germline V and J ends were trimmed by 5 bases and 12 bases, with 13 bases remaining between them. The CDR3 is 12 residues long. Germline CDR1 reads SGHVS; CDR2 reads FQNEAQ.

The chain employs TRBV7-6 and TRBJ2-7; TRBD2 aligns across 15 bases. The V gene's germline CDR1 is SGHVS and CDR2 FNYEAQ. The CDR3 loop spans 15 amino acids. After removal of 5 bases from V and 6 bases from J, the junction contained 5 bases not matched to a gene. In DNA, the CDR3 is TGTGCCAGCAGCAACCTGGGACTAGCGGGAGGCGAGCAGTACTTC. This codes for CASSNLGLAGGEQYF.

The rearrangement links TRBV29-1 to TRBJ1-5; tentatively, D is TRBD1 (6 bases). Germline V CDR1 and CDR2: SQVTM, ANQGSEA. Trimming took 4 bases from V and 4 from J, leaving 11 bases between them. The CDR3 is made up of 13 amino acids. CDR3 region: CSVGGQYNQPQHF. The CDR3 nucleotides read TGCAGCGTTGGTGGACAGTATAATCAGCCCCAGCATTTT.

The genes are TRBV29-1 and TRBJ1-2, with 10 bases identical to TRBD1. CDR1 is SQVTM and CDR2 is ANQGSEA in the germline V gene. This CDR3 contains 14 residues. V lost 6 bases and J lost 5; bases outside the gene matches: 9. CDR3 coding DNA: TGCAGCGTCCAGATGGGACAGGGGAAATATGGCTACACCTTC. It yields the protein CSVQMGQGKYGYTF.

This chain joins TRBV6-5 and TRBJ2-2; 11 bases line up with TRBD1. Germline-derived CDR1 and CDR2 are MNHEY and SVGAGI. The CDR3 has 15 residues. Unmatched junction bases numbered 5, after V lost 9 bases and J lost 2 bases. The CDR3 nucleotides read TGTGCCAGTTCCGGACAGGGGGCAAACACCGGGGAGCTGTTTTTT. Protein sequence: CASSGQGANTGELFF.

V usage is TRBV5-1 and J usage is TRBJ2-5, with 9 bases aligning to TRBD1. This CDR3 has 14 amino acids. Germline V gives CDR1 SGHRS, CDR2 YFSETQ. The trim removed 6 bases at V and 5 bases at J, leaving 8 bases unmatched. For the CDR3, the DNA is TGCGCCAGCAACCTGGACAGGGGTGGGGAGACCCAGTACTTC. It translates to CASNLDRGGETQYF. Combining the CDR3 with reference TRBV5-1 and TRBJ2-5 gives the whole variable domain KAGVTQTPRYLIKTRGQQVTLSCSPISGHRSVSWYQQTPGQGLQFLFEYFSETQRNKGNFPGRFSGRQFSNSRSEMNVSTLELGDSALYLCASNLDRGGETQYFGPGTRLLVL.

The genes are TRBV10-3 and TRBJ2-7; no clear D. The CDR3 loop spans 11 amino acids. Per the germline V gene, CDR1 is ENHRY and CDR2 is SYGVKD. V was trimmed by 6 bases and J by 2 bases, leaving 5 bases between them. The DNA of the CDR3 is TGTGCCATCAGGTCTACCTACGAGCAGTACTTC. Its protein is CAIRSTYEQYF.

V is TRBV3-1 (or the pseudogene TRBV3-2) and J is TRBJ2-1; 13 bases match TRBD2. Trimming removed 0 bases from V and 3 bases from J; junction bases left unmatched: 5. CDR1 LGHDT and CDR2 YNNKEL come from the germline V gene (reference sequence). The CDR3 has 18 residues. DNA for the CDR3: TGTGCCAGCAGCCAAGATCTACTAGCGGGGGGGTTCTACAATGAGCAGTTCTTC. Its translation is CASSQDLLAGGFYNEQFF.

The rearrangement uses TRBV2 and TRBJ2-3; 9 bases match TRBD1. Germline CDR1 is SNHLY and CDR2 is FYNNEI. Trimming cost V 7 bases and J 0 bases; bases outside gene matches: 5. The CDR3 spans 15 residues. The CDR3 protein is CASIPTGGSTDTQYF. The CDR3 DNA follows: TGTGCCAGCATCCCGACAGGGGGGAGCACAGATACGCAGTATTTT.

The chain combines TRBV29-1 with TRBJ1-3, with TRBD1 identical over 8 bases. Germline V lookup: CDR1 SQVTM, CDR2 ANQGSEA. With V trimmed by 3 bases and J by 0 bases, 7 bases remained unmatched. The CDR3 sequence is 16 residues long. CDR3 coding DNA: TGCAGCGTTGAGAGACAGGGGTTTTTCTCTGGAAACACCATATATTTT. It translates to CSVERQGFFSGNTIYF.

The count of this clone is one. The chain joins TRBV30 to TRBJ1-2, with D maybe TRBD1 (6 bases). CDR3 size: 13 residues. Germline assignment: CDR1 GTSNPN and CDR2 SVGIG (reference sequence). V was cut by 2 bases and J by 4 bases, with 11 bases left in between. The CDR3 protein is CAWSRGGGYGYTF. CDR3 coding DNA: TGTGCCTGGAGTCGCGGGGGCGGCTATGGCTACACCTTC.

V usage is TRBV4-3 and J usage is TRBJ2-1; D gene unclear. V was cut by 1 base and J by 6 bases, with 7 bases left in between. Germline V gives CDR1 LGHNA, CDR2 YSLEER. CDR3 length: 13 amino acids. CDR3 protein: CASSQVNGNEQFF. The DNA of the CDR3 is TGCGCCAGCAGCCAAGTTAACGGCAATGAGCAGTTCTTC.

The V gene is TRBV11-3, the J gene TRBJ2-1; D might be TRBD2 (6 bases). The CDR3 is made up of 16 amino acids. From germline, CDR1 is SGHNT and CDR2 YENEEA. The V end lost 4 bases, the J end lost 0 bases, and 13 bases lay between the germline ends. The CDR3 DNA sequence: TGTGCCAGCAGCTCTCGGGAGTGGGGCTCCTACAATGAGCAGTTCTTC. It translates to CASSSREWGSYNEQFF.

This clone was observed once. The chain links TRBV11-2 to TRBJ1-1, with D hard to call. The CDR3 is 13 amino acids. The ends were cut back, 1 base at V and 5 bases at J, with 8 bases in the middle. Germline CDR1 is SGHAT and CDR2 is FQNNGV. The CDR3: CASSLGEWTEAFF. CDR3 bases: TGTGCCAGCAGCTTAGGTGAGTGGACTGAAGCTTTCTTT.

The genes are TRBV6-1 and TRBJ1-3, with unresolved D. The CDR3 is made up of 16 amino acids. Per the germline V gene, CDR1 is MNHNS and CDR2 is SASEGT. Trimming cost V 3 bases and J 0 bases, with 12 bases left between them. Here the CDR3 reads CASSEGSDNSGNTIYF. CDR3 nucleotides: TGTGCCAGCAGTGAGGGGAGCGACAACTCTGGAAACACCATATATTTT.

This clone came up a few times. The V call is TRBV7-8, the J call TRBJ1-6; D may be TRBD1 (5 bases). Germline V gives CDR1 SGHVS, CDR2 FQNEAQ. There are 14 residues in the CDR3. Between the trimmed V and J ends, which lost 0 bases and 11 bases, there was a span of 11 bases. CDR3 DNA sequence: TGTGCCAGCAGCTTAGCGTCGGAGGGACCACCCCTCCACTTT. Translation: CASSLASEGPPLHF.

V usage is TRBV6-5 and J usage is TRBJ1-1, with TRBD1 matching over 7 bases. V shed 0 bases, J shed 4 bases, and the junction held 5 bases outside the gene matches. CDR3 length: 15 amino acids. Germline assignment: CDR1 MNHEY and CDR2 SVGAGI. Written as DNA, the CDR3 is TGTGCCAGCAGTTACTCGAAGCAGGGGGGCACTGAAGCTTTCTTT. Amino acids: CASSYSKQGGTEAFF.

The V call is TRBV6-5, the J call TRBJ1-4; 11 bases are shared with TRBD1. This CDR3 is built from 15 residues. Trimming at V came to 6 bases and at J to 8 bases, leaving 8 bases not matched to a gene. Germline V gives CDR1 MNHEY, CDR2 SVGAGI. CDR3 nucleotide sequence: TGTGCCAGCAGGCGGACAGGGGGCGTACGGGAAAAACTGTTTTTT. Encoded protein: CASRRTGGVREKLFF.

This chain joins TRBV5-4 and TRBJ2-7, with 7 bases that match TRBD1. The germline V gene encodes CDR1 SGHNT and CDR2 YYREEE (reference sequence). This CDR3 region has 13 residues. Trimming removed 4 bases from V and 3 bases from J; junction bases left unmatched: 4. CDR3 in amino acids: CASSADRVYEQYF. CDR3 bases: TGTGCCAGCAGCGCCGACAGGGTCTACGAGCAGTACTTC.

The V call is TRBV7-6, the J call TRBJ2-2, with D perhaps TRBD1 (5 bases). Trimming pared 3 bases from V and 7 bases from J, leaving 18 bases between. This CDR3 has 16 amino acids. Germline V gene sequence: CDR1 SGHVS, CDR2 FNYEAQ. The CDR3 nucleotides are TGTGCCAGCAGCTTTAACGTTAGGGGAAGGGACGGGGAGCTGTTTTTT. It yields the protein CASSFNVRGRDGELFF.

V usage is TRBV11-3 and J usage is TRBJ1-6; D might be TRBD1 (5 bases). The CDR3 loop spans 14 amino acids. The germline V gene encodes CDR1 SGHNT and CDR2 YENEEA. V was shortened by 3 bases and J by 4 bases, with 7 bases between the two germline ends. CDR3 sequence reads: CASSLKGYNSPLHF. The CDR3, as DNA: TGTGCCAGCAGCTTGAAGGGGTATAATTCACCCCTCCACTTT. The full variable domain, completed using reference TRBV11-3 and TRBJ1-6, is EAGVVQSPRYKIIEKKQPVAFWCNPISGHNTLYWYLQNLGQGPELLIRYENEEAVDDSQLPKDRFSAERLKGVDSTLKIQPAELGDSAVYLCASSLKGYNSPLHFGNGTRLTVT.

CDR3 loop: CASSQSSGSPLHF. The CDR3 nucleotides read TGTGCCAGCAGCCAAAGTTCCGGTTCACCCCTCCACTTT. This chain connects TRBV11-2 to TRBJ1-6; D is undetermined. Germline CDR1 SGHAT, CDR2 FQNNGV. The V gene lost 5 bases and the J gene lost 9 bases, with 11 bases spanning the gap. The CDR3 sequence is 13 residues long.